Shown below are 13 T cell receptor beta chains from a single sample sequenced in a study of Graves' ophthalmopathy and Graves' hyperthyroidism. The sequenced template was RNA, covering the TCR beta CDR3 region. RT-PCR was first run with HTBI primers, then multiplex PCR in a second round. Via MiXCR, TCRdb re-called the multiplex PCR reads, giving one row per CDR3 protein. Of about 550,000 distinct CDR3 sequences in the sample, about 40% were seen once. Source material: peripheral blood or thyroid tissue (not recorded which). All receptors come from an adult man with Graves' hyperthyroidism.

This clonotype was found many times. V usage is TRBV29-1 and J usage is TRBJ1-4; D remains unclear. The CDR3 has 13 residues. Germline V gene sequence: CDR1 SQVTM, CDR2 ANQGSEA. The V end lost 4 bases, the J end lost 4 bases, and 10 bases lay between the germline ends. DNA of the CDR3: TGCAGCGTTGTAGTGCAGTTTAATGAAAAACTGTTTTTT. Its translation: CSVVVQFNEKLFF.

This chain connects TRBV12-3 or TRBV12-4 to TRBJ2-7; D is uncertain. The DNA end lines up better with TRBJ2-1; the J call may be wrong. This CDR3 is 11 amino acids long. CDR3 amino acids: CASSLHNEQFF. Here the CDR3 DNA reads TGTGCCAGCAGTTTACACAATGAGCAGTTCTTC.

This clonotype appeared many times. This chain joins TRBV7-8 and TRBJ1-5, with TRBD1 matching over 9 bases. Germline V gene sequence: CDR1 SGHVS, CDR2 FQNEAQ. This CDR3 is 17 amino acids long. J lost 3 bases, V lost 3 bases, and 9 bases had no gene match. DNA for the CDR3: TGTGCCAGCAGCTTTTTAGCCTTACAGGGGGCCAATCAGCCCCAGCATTTT. This gives the protein CASSFLALQGANQPQHF.

Details on this clonotype: One junction end does not reproduce the germline sequence, and a read error may be involved. The V gene is TRBV11-2, the J gene TRBJ2-7; D is tentatively TRBD1 or TRBD2 (7 bases each). CDR3 length: 17 residues. CDR1 and CDR2 (germline): SGHAT, FQNNGV. The CDR3 bases are TGTGCCAGCAGCTTACCCCCCAGGGGGGGGCGCGCCTACGAGCAGTGCTTC. It yields the protein CASSLPPRGGRAYEQCF. Together with reference TRBV11-2 and TRBJ2-7, the CDR3 gives the full variable domain: EAGVAQSPRYKIIEKRQSVAFWCNPISGHATLYWYQQILGQGPKLLIQFQNNGVVDDSQLPKDRFSAERLKGVDSTLKIQPAKLEDSAVYLCASSLPPRGGRAYEQCFGPGTRLTVT.

The rearrangement joins TRBV6-1 to TRBJ2-6; D is possibly TRBD1 (6 bases). Trimming shortened V by 8 bases and J by 0 bases, and 29 bases separated the two germline ends. This CDR3 has 21 residues. The germline V gene encodes CDR1 MNHNS and CDR2 SASEGT. The CDR3 reads CASRYLPGQGSPSSGANVLTF. In DNA, the CDR3 is TGTGCCAGCCGCTACCTCCCTGGGCAGGGGTCGCCTAGCTCTGGGGCCAACGTCCTGACTTTC.

The rearrangement joins TRBV20-1 to TRBJ2-7; no clear D. The DNA matches TRBJ2-1 better at its end, which makes the J call doubtful. The CDR3 totals 12 residues. CDR1 and CDR2 (germline): DFQATT, SNEGSKA (reference sequence). Written as DNA, the CDR3 is TGCAGTGCCCATAATGGGGACAATGAGCAGTTCTTC. Its translation is CSAHNGDNEQFF.

This clonotype was seen ten or more times. J is TRBJ2-7 and V is TRBV10-3, with D perhaps TRBD2 (5 bases). The germline CDR1 and CDR2 sequences are ENHRY and SYGVKD. The CDR3 sequence is 14 residues long. The V end lost 2 bases, the J end lost 6 bases, and 14 bases lay between the germline ends. The CDR3 DNA follows: TGTGCCATCAGTGAGCTCTGGACGGGGTCCGAGCAGTACTTC. Encoded protein: CAISELWTGSEQYF.

Ten or more counts support this clonotype. The V and J genes are TRBV6-6 and TRBJ2-7; D not certain. Germline loops: CDR1 MNHNY, CDR2 SVGAGI (reference sequence). Trimming took 2 bases from V and 6 from J, leaving 8 bases between them. The CDR3 covers 12 residues. The DNA of the CDR3 is TGTGCCAGCAGTTACCCCTCAGGCGAGCAGTACTTC. It is translated as CASSYPSGEQYF.

With regard to this clonotype: A much larger clone lies a single base off, so this may be a read error. This CDR3 reads CSASFGTRDYEQYF. In DNA form, the CDR3 reads TGCAGTGCTAGTTTCGGGACAAGGGACTACGAGCAGTACTTC. The V and J genes are TRBV20-1 and TRBJ2-7; a possible D gene is TRBD1 (6 bases). The germline gives CDR1 DFQATT, CDR2 SNEGSKA (reference sequence). This CDR3 region has 14 residues. V lost 3 bases and J lost 3, with 15 bases in between.

The V and J genes are TRBV7-9 and TRBJ2-5; the match to TRBD2 covers 9 bases. This CDR3 comprises 15 residues. V trimming: 5 bases; J trimming: 5 bases; junction bases outside the gene matches: 9. Looked up from germline, CDR1 is SEHNR and CDR2 is FQNEAQ (reference sequence). CDR3 nucleotides: TGTGCCAGCAGCGCAGGCGCGGGGGGGCGTGAGACCCAGTACTTC. It specifies CASSAGAGGRETQYF. The variable domain in full, with the rest retrieved from reference TRBV7-9 and TRBJ2-5, is DTGVSQNPRHKITKRGQNVTFRCDPISEHNRLYWYRQTLGQGPEFLTYFQNEAQLEKSRLLSDRFSAERPKGSFSTLEIQRTEQGDSAMYLCASSAGAGGRETQYFGPGTRLLVL.

This clonotype has at least ten counts. The V call is TRBV6-6, the J call TRBJ2-7; D tentatively reads TRBD1 or TRBD2 (5 bases each). This CDR3 region has 16 residues. Trimming stripped 7 bases from V and 0 bases from J, with 19 bases between. Germline V gives CDR1 MNHNY, CDR2 SVGAGI (reference sequence). CDR3 DNA: TGTGCCAGCACCAACTCGGGGCTAGGGAGCTCCTACGAGCAGTACTTC. Its protein is CASTNSGLGSSYEQYF.

V gene TRBV15 combines with J gene TRBJ2-7; tentative D call: TRBD1 (7 bases). Germline CDR1 and CDR2: LNHNV and YYDKDF (reference sequence). The V end was cut by 0 bases, the J end by 0 bases, with 30 bases between. The CDR3 covers 22 residues. CDR3 region: CATSRDLVGGSTGGQRSYEQYF. As DNA, the CDR3 is TGTGCCACCAGCAGAGATCTGGTGGGAGGTAGCACCGGGGGACAGCGCTCCTACGAGCAGTACTTC.

J is TRBJ1-5 and V is TRBV12-3 or TRBV12-4; unclear D gene. The V end was cut by 5 bases, the J end by 1 base, with 21 bases between. The CDR3 spans 18 residues. CDR3 amino acids: CASSEALGVVLSNQPQHF. DNA for the CDR3: TGTGCCAGCAGTGAAGCGCTTGGGGTGGTTTTGAGCAATCAGCCCCAGCATTTT.